The entry that follows covers one T cell receptor beta chain sequence. V was trimmed by 8 bases and J by 0 bases, leaving 5 bases between them. CDR3 length equals 13 residues. The germline gives CDR1 MNHEY, CDR2 SVGEGT. Random hexamers primed reverse transcription of about 0.5 to 1 ug RNA. Each CDR3 protein is one row after TCRdb ran MiXCR on the immunoSEQ multiplex PCR reads. The top ten clones hold 0.085% to 0.1% of a sample with approximately 180,000 distinct CDR3 sequences, about 93% of them seen once. The sample comes from a study of CD8 T cells in Susac syndrome. Sequencing was carried out using CD4+ T cells from PBMCs. V usage is TRBV6-2 or TRBV6-3 and J usage is TRBJ2-6; no clear D. The receptor comes from a human donor with Susac syndrome. CDR3 bases: TGTGCCAGCGCAGACTCTGGGGCCAACGTCCTGACTTTC. This codes for CASADSGANVLTF.